This paragraph reports one TCR beta chain. This sample is drawn from a study of blood T cell repertoires in COVID-19. Per the original data handling: Amplifying reference gene primers gave estimates of nucleated cell counts. Here immunoSEQ multiplex PCR was the method, and the copy in TCRdb shows in-frame clones only, minus some. V, J and clone size were drawn from that table, and D and trimming were deduced from the DNA. Among around 150,000 clones listed, approximately 91% were seen once. Germline lookup yields CDR1 SGHRS and CDR2 YFSETQ. V was pared by 6 bases and J by 4 bases, with 3 bases of the junction left unmatched. The CDR3 extends over 13 amino acids.

V gene TRBV5-1 combines with J gene TRBJ2-3; TRBD2 matches at 9 bases. Input material: peripheral blood. This sequence was found in a man younger than 35 with acute or convalescent COVID-19. CDR3 sequence: CASTLAGADTQYF. Here the CDR3 DNA reads TGCGCCAGCACCTTAGCGGGGGCAGATACGCAGTATTTT.